The 10 T cell receptor beta chains listed next were all sequenced from one sample in a study of monozygotic twins with inflammatory bowel disease. TCRdb reanalyzed the 5' RACE reads, giving one entry per CDR3 protein sequence and no DNA. This sample's table reports approximately 400,000 distinct CDR3 sequences. Sequenced material: blood. Every receptor here comes from a human donor with ulcerative colitis or Crohn's disease, or a healthy co-twin of an affected twin (not recorded which).

The chain joins TRBV20-1 to TRBJ2-3; TCRdb proposes TRBD2, but this gene call is untestable without DNA. The CDR3 length is 15 residues. CDR1 and CDR2 (germline): DFQATT, SNEGSKA (reference sequence). CDR3 amino acids: CSARELADVTDTQYF.

The V and J genes are TRBV12-3 or TRBV12-4 and TRBJ1-2; TCRdb reports TRBD1, a call that lacks DNA to check it against. This CDR3 spans 14 amino acids. The CDR3 here is CASSFGQGAYGYTF.

The J gene is TRBJ1-5, the V gene TRBV15; TCRdb designates TRBD1, a call that cannot be tested without DNA. The germline gives CDR1 LNHNV, CDR2 YYDKDF (reference sequence). The CDR3 sequence is 15 residues long. CDR3 loop: CATSRAGQSNQPQHF.

The rearrangement joins TRBV6-5 to TRBJ1-3; TCRdb names TRBD1, which stays unverified in the absence of DNA. CDR1 is MNHEY and CDR2 is SVGAGI in the germline V gene. This CDR3 has 17 residues. The CDR3 sequence: CASSFSPGALRGNTIYF.

The chain couples TRBV18 to TRBJ1-2; lacking DNA, the TRBD1 call made by TCRdb goes unchecked. There are 15 residues in the CDR3. Germline V gene sequence: CDR1 KGHSH, CDR2 LQKENI. The CDR3 loop reads CASSPRLQGAEGYTF.

V and J are TRBV13 and TRBJ2-2; lacking DNA, the TRBD2 call made by TCRdb goes unchecked. The V gene's germline CDR1 is PRHDT and CDR2 FYEKMQ (reference sequence). CDR3 size: 16 residues. The chain's CDR3 is CASSSLGGANTGELFF.

The V gene is TRBV12-3 or TRBV12-4, the J gene TRBJ1-4; TCRdb returns TRBD1, unconfirmable since there is no DNA. CDR3 length equals 14 residues. This CDR3 is CASSWGQGGEKLFF.

The gene calls are TRBV5-1 and TRBJ1-4; there is no DNA to check the TCRdb D call of TRBD1. The CDR3 spans 15 residues. CDR1 and CDR2 (germline): SGHRS, YFSETQ. CDR3 amino acids: CASSFTGNVHEKLFF.

J is TRBJ2-1 and V is TRBV7-2; the D gene TCRdb calls, TRBD2, cannot be checked with no DNA. Germline V gives CDR1 SGHTA, CDR2 FQGNSA. This CDR3 is 13 amino acids long. The CDR3 sequence is CASQRRGYNEQFF.

The chain combines TRBV11-2 with TRBJ2-2; TCRdb gives TRBD1 as the D gene, but with no DNA this cannot be confirmed. The germline gives CDR1 SGHAT, CDR2 FQNNGV. The length of the CDR3 is 16 residues. The CDR3 loop reads CASSLNPGRATGELFF.